Sequencing of this TCR beta chain was carried out in a study of post-analysis software for immune sequencing data. General study results and limits: Patients used about five TRBV segments, including TRBV5-6, TRBV5-1 and TRBV20-1, more often than controls.

cDNA libraries for TCR beta contained unique molecular identifiers. TCRdb re-analysed the PCR reads in MiXCR, keeping a single row per CDR3 protein. Here the sample spans roughly 200,000 distinct CDR3 sequences, approximately 29% being singletons. Germline V lookup: CDR1 MGHRA, CDR2 YSYEKL. Trimming cost V 5 bases and J 10 bases; bases outside gene matches: 6. This CDR3 has 14 amino acids. This clonotype was counted a few times. Antigen: not known. The sample comprised blood. The sequence was obtained from a girl aged 2-17 years with multiple sclerosis. This rearrangement joins TRBV4-1 to TRBJ1-6; TRBD1 matches 9 bases. The CDR3 loop is CASSDGQGYSPLHF. For the CDR3, the DNA is TGCGCCAGCAGCGACGGACAGGGGTACTCACCCCTCCACTTT.